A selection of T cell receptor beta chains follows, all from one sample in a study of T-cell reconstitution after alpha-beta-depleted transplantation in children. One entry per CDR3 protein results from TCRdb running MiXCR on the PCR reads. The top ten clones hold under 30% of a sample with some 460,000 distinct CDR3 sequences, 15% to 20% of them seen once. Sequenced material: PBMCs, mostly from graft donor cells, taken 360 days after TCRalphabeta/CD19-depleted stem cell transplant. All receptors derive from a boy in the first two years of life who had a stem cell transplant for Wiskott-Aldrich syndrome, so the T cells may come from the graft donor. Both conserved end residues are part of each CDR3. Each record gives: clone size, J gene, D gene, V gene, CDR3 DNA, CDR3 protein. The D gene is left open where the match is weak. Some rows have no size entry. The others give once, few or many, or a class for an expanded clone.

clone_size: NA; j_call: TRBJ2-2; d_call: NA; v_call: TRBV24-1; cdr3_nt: TGTGCCACCAGTGCCAGCTCCACCGGGGAGCTGTTTTTT; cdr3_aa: CATSASSTGELFF
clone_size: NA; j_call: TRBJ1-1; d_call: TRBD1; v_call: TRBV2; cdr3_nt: TGTGCCAGCAGGGACCGACAGGGGGACACTGAAGCTTTCTTT; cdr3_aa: CASRDRQGDTEAFF
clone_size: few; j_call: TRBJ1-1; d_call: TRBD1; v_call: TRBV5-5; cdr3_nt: TGTGCCAGTACTCACAGGGGGCTGAACACTGAAGCTTTCTTT; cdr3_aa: CASTHRGLNTEAFF
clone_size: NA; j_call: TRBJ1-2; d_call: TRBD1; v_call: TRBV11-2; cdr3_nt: TGTGCCAGCAGCTCCGGGACAGGACTCTATGGCTACACCTTC; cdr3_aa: CASSSGTGLYGYTF
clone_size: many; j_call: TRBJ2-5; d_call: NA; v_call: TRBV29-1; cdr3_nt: TGCAGCGTCGAAGCGGACAGCCCAGGGGAGACCCAGTACTTC; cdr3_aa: CSVEADSPGETQYF
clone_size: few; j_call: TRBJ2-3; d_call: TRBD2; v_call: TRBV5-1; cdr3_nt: TGCGCCAGCAGCTTGTGGAAGTCTAGCGGGGGGCTGAATACGCAGTATTTT; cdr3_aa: CASSLWKSSGGLNTQYF
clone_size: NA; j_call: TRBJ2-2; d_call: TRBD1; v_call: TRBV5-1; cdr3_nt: TGCGCCAGCAGACCCCAGACAGGGAATACCGGGGAGCTGTTTTTT; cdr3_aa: CASRPQTGNTGELFF
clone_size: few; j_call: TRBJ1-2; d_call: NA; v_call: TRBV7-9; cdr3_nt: TGTGCCAGCAGCTTAGTGGCGTCGGGCGGGTACATTAACTATGGCTACACCTTC; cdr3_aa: CASSLVASGGYINYGYTF
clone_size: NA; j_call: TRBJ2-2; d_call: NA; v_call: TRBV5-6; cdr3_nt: TGTGCCAGCAGGGGGTGGGGCGCCACCGGGGAGCTGTTTTTT; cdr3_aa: CASRGWGATGELFF
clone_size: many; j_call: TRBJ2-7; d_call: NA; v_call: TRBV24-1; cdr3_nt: TGTGCCACCAGTGATTTATACGAGCAGTACTTC; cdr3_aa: CATSDLYEQYF
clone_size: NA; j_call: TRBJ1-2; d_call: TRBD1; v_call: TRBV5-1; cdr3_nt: TGCGCCAGCAGCTCCGGGACAGTGGGCGGCTACACCTTC; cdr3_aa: CASSSGTVGGYTF
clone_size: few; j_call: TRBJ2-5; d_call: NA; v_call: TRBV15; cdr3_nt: TGTGCCACCAGCCCAGCGGGTAGGTGGATGCAAGAGACCCAGTACTTC; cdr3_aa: CATSPAGRWMQETQYF
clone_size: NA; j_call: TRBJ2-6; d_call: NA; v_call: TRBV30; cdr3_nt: TGTGCCTGGAGTGTACGGAGGGCCCCTGGGGCCAACGTCCTGACTTTC; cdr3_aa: CAWSVRRAPGANVLTF
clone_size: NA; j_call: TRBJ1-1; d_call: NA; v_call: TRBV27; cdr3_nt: TGTGCCAGCAGTAGGGGCGACATGAACACTGAAGCTTTCTTT; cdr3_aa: CASSRGDMNTEAFF
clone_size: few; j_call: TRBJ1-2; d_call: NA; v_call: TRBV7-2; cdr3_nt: TGTGCCAGCAGCCCTACGGGCTATGGCTACACCTTC; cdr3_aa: CASSPTGYGYTF
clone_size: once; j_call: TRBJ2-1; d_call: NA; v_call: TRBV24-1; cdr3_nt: TGTGCCACCAGTGATTTGTTTCAGGGCCAGGAGCAGTTCTTC; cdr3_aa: CATSDLFQGQEQFF